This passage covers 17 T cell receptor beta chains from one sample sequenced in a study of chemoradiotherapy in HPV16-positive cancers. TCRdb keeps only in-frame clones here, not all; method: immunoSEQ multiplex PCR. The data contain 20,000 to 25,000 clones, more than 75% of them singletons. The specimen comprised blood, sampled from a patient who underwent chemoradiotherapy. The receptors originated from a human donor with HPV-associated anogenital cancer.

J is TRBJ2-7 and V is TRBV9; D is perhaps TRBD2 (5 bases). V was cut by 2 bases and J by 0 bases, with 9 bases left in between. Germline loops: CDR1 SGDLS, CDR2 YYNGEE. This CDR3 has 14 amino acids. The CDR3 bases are TGTGCCAGCAGCGTCACGGGATTCTCCTACGAGCAGTACTTC. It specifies CASSVTGFSYEQYF. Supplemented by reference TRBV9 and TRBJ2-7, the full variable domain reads DSGVTQTPKHLITATGQRVTLRCSPRSGDLSVYWYQQSLDQGLQFLIQYYNGEERAKGNILERFSAQQFPDLHSELNLSSLELGDSALYFCASSVTGFSYEQYFGPGTRLTVT.

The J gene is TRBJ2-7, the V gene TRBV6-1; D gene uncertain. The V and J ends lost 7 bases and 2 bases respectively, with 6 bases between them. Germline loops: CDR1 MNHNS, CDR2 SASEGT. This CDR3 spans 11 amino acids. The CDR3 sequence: CASTAAYEQYF. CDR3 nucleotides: TGTGCCAGCACCGCTGCCTACGAGCAGTACTTC.

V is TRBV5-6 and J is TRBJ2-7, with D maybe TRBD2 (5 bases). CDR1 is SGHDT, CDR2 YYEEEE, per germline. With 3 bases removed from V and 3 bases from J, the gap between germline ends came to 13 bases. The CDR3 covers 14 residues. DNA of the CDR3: TGTGCCAGCAGCTACTCACTAGTTTTCTACGAGCAGTACTTC. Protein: CASSYSLVFYEQYF.

CDR3 sequence (DNA): TGTGCCTGGAGCCCGCCCAGGGGGCTGGGTGATCAGCCCCAGCATTTT. Translation gives CAWSPPRGLGDQPQHF. This chain uses TRBV30 with TRBJ1-5; the match to TRBD1 covers 8 bases. CDR1 and CDR2 from the germline V gene are GTSNPN and SVGIG (reference sequence). V was clipped by 3 bases and J by 5 bases; unmatched bases: 12. This CDR3 contains 16 residues.

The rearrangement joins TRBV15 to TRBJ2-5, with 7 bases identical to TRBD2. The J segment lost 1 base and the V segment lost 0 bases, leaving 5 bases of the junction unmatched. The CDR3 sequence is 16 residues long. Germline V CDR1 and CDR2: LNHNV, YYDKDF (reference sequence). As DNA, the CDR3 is TGTGCCACCAGCAGAGAGCCGGGAGGAATCCAAGAGACCCAGTACTTC. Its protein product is CATSREPGGIQETQYF. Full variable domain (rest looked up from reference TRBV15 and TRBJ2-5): DAMVIQNPRYQVTQFGKPVTLSCSQTLNHNVMYWYQQKSSQAPKLLFHYYDKDFNNEADTPDNFQSRRPNTSFCFLDIRSPGLGDTAMYLCATSREPGGIQETQYFGPGTRLLVL.

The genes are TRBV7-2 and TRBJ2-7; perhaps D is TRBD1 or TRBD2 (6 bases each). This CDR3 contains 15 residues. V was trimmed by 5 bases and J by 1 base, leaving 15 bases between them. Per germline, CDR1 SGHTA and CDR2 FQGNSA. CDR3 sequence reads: CASSPEGGRSYEQYF. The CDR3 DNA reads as TGTGCCAGCAGCCCAGAGGGGGGAAGGTCCTACGAGCAGTACTTC.

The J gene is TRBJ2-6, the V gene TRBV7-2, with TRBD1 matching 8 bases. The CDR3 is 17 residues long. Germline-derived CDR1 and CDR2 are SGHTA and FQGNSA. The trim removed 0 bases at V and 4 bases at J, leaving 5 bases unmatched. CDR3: CASSLAQTGAGANVLTF. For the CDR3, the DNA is TGTGCCAGCAGCTTAGCCCAGACAGGGGCCGGGGCCAACGTCCTGACTTTC.

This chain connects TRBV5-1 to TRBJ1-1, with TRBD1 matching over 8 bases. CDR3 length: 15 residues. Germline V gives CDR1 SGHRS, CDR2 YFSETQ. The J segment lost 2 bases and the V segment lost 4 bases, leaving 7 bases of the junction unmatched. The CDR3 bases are TGCGCCAGCAGCCAGACGGACAGGGACAACACTGAAGCTTTCTTT. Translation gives CASSQTDRDNTEAFF.

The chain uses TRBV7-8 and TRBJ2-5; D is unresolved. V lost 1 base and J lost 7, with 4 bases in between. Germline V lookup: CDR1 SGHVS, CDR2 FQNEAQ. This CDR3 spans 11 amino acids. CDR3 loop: CASSLVVTQYF. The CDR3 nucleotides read TGTGCCAGCAGCTTAGTGGTGACCCAGTACTTC.

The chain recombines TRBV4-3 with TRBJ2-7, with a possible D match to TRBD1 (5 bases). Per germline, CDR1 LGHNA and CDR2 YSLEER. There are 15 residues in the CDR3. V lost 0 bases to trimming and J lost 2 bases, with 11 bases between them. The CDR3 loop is CASSQDVRGTYEQYF. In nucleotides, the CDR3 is TGCGCCAGCAGCCAAGATGTTAGGGGCACCTACGAGCAGTACTTC.

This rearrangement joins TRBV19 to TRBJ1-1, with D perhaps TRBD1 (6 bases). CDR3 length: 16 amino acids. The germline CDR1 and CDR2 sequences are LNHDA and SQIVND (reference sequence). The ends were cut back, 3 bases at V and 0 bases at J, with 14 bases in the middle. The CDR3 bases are TGTGCCAGTAGTATCCTGGACAGCCGCATGAACACTGAAGCTTTCTTT. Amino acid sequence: CASSILDSRMNTEAFF.

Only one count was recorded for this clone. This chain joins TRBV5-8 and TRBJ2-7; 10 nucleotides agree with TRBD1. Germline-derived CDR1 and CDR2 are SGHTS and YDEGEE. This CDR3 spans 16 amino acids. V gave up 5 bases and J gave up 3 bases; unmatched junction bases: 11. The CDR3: CASRITLGTGDYEQYF. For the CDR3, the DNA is TGTGCCAGCAGGATAACCCTGGGGACAGGGGACTACGAGCAGTACTTC.

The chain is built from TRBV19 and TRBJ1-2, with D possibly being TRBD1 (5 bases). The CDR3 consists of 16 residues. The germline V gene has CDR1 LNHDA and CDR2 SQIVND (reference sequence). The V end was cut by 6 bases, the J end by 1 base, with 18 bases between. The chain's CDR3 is CASSKDQGEVNYGYTF. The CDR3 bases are TGTGCCAGTAGCAAAGACCAGGGCGAAGTTAACTATGGCTACACCTTC.

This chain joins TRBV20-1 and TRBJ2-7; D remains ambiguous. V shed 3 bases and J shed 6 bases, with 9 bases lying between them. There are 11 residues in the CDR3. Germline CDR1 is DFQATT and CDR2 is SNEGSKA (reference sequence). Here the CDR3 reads CSASTTVEQYF. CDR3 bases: TGCAGTGCTAGTACTACCGTCGAGCAGTACTTC.

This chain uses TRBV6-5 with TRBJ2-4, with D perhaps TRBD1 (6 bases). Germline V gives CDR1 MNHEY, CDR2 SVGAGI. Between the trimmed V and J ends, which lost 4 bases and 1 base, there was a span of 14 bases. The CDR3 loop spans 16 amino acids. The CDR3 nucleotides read TGTGCCAGCAGTTTAAGGGGGAGACCGGCCAAAAACATTCAGTACTTC. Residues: CASSLRGRPAKNIQYF.

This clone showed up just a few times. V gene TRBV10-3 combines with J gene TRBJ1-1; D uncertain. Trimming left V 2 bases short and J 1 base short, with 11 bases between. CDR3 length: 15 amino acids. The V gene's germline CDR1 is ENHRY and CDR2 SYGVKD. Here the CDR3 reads CAISEVMLANTEAFF. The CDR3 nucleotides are TGTGCCATCAGTGAGGTGATGTTGGCGAACACTGAAGCTTTCTTT.

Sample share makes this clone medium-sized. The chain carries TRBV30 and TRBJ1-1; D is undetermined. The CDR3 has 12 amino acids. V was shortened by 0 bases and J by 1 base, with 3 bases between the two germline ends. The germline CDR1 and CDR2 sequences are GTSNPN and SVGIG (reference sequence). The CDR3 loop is CAWSVGNTEAFF. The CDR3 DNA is TGTGCCTGGAGTGTCGGGAACACTGAAGCTTTCTTT.